The following is a T cell receptor (beta chain) sequence with its context. The sample originates from a study of cytomegalovirus exposure and HLA in healthy donors. The CDR3 runs 11 residues. Germline V gene lookup returns CDR1 DFQATT and CDR2 SNEGSKA (reference sequence). V shed 1 base and J shed 7 bases, with 7 bases lying between them. 13 Jbeta primers and 60 Vbeta primers were used for the PCR. The authors' processing: There were some 87 million unique TCR beta chains by a later count, and approximately 11 million of them were shared. Data came from immunoSEQ multiplex PCR; TCRdb stores just in-frame clones and leaves some out. V, J and clone size derive from that table, while D and trimming were established from the DNA sequence. The profile shows around 140,000 clones, roughly three quarters of them singletons.

The chain joins TRBV20-1 to TRBJ1-1, with D unresolved. This TCR was sampled from a woman aged 18-35 years in good health and CMV-seronegative. Sequences were obtained from PBMCs. CDR3 in DNA: TGCAGTGCTAGAGGGGAGTATGAAGCTTTCTTT. It translates to CSARGEYEAFF.